This T cell receptor (beta chain) was found in a study of blood T cells in healthy people across ages. General observations from the study: Researchers judged that diversity estimates from one million T cells fell short of true values. Across samples, TCR beta diversity tracked strongly with naive T cell percentage.

The CDR3 is 15 amino acids. The V gene lost 1 base and the J gene lost 0 bases, with 9 bases spanning the gap. Germline V lookup: CDR1 KGHSH, CDR2 LQKENI. The authors ran a second PCR of roughly 6 to 12 cycles using a sample-barcoded 5' primer and a J-beta primer mix. Per sample, CDR3-containing paired-end reads numbered at least 2.5 million. TCRdb called the 5' RACE reads again in MiXCR, with one record for every CDR3 protein. This sample has under 950,000 distinct CDR3 sequences, with 20% to 25% found just once. About this clonotype itself: Its matching antigen is unknown.

The source material was blood. The chain combines TRBV18 with TRBJ1-1; D is possibly TRBD1 (6 bases). The sequence was collected from a man aged 65-85 years in good health. CDR3 DNA: TGTGCCAGCTCACCACGGACAGAGCTGAACACTGAAGCTTTCTTT. Translated: CASSPRTELNTEAFF. The full variable domain, its missing parts supplied by reference TRBV18 and TRBJ1-1, is NAGVMQNPRHLVRRRGQEARLRCSPMKGHSHVYWYRQLPEEGLKFMVYLQKENIIDESGMPKERFSAEFPKEGPSILRIQQVVRGDSAAYFCASSPRTELNTEAFFGQGTRLTVV.